This entry features one T cell receptor (beta chain) sequence. Its specificity is not known. The source of the sample is a study of blood T cells in healthy people across ages. Overall study findings and caveats: Since the PBMCs were unsorted, naive and antigen-experienced cells could not be conclusively compared. Per million T cells, TCR beta diversity dropped about linearly as age rose.

Germline V gene data show CDR1 as SGHVS and CDR2 as FQNEAQ. CDR3 length: 14 residues. J lost 4 bases, V lost 5 bases, and 4 bases had no gene match. A J-beta primer mix and a sample-barcoded 5' primer were used in a second PCR of roughly 6 to 12 cycles. Every cDNA was tagged by a template-switch adaptor with 12 random nucleotides. Each sample provided no less than 2.5 million CDR3-containing paired-end reads. TCRdb called the 5' RACE reads again in MiXCR, with one record for every CDR3 protein. This table has about 640,000 distinct CDR3 sequences, about 54% appearing once. The TCR originated in a man aged 60-69 years in good health. Sequenced input: blood. V gene TRBV7-8 combines with J gene TRBJ2-3; 9 nucleotides align to TRBD1. The CDR3 region has the DNA TGTGCCAGCAGCGACAGGGGGTTCGCAGATACGCAGTATTTT. Translated: CASSDRGFADTQYF.